This is a list of T cell receptor beta chains from one sample in a study of blood T cell repertoires in COVID-19. Using immunoSEQ multiplex PCR, the repertoire was profiled, and TCRdb retains in-frame clones only, with some absent. The data hold 350,000 or so clones, with around nine tenths observed a single time. Sequencing was performed on PBMCs or T cells enriched from blood (not recorded which). The receptor set was obtained from a woman aged 25 to 39 who had been exposed to COVID-19. Both conserved end residues are part of each CDR3. Fields, in order: clone size, D gene, J gene, V gene, CDR3 protein, CDR3 DNA. The D gene is left open where the match is weak. Size is stated for part of the rows, as once, few or many counts, or as a class when the clone is expanded.

>.|TRBD2|TRBJ2-1|TRBV4-1
CASSQEGLAGAPGSYNEQFF
TGCGCCAGCAGCCAAGAGGGACTAGCGGGAGCCCCCGGCTCCTACAATGAGCAGTTCTTC
>.|TRBD1|TRBJ1-6|TRBV7-9
CASSPGQGAINSPLHF
TGTGCCAGCAGCCCCGGACAGGGTGCGATTAATTCACCCCTCCACTTT
>.|.|TRBJ1-3|TRBV6-5
CASTQDGSSGNTIYF
TGTGCCAGCACCCAGGACGGGAGCTCGGGAAACACCATATATTTT
>.|.|TRBJ2-1|TRBV27
CASSHGDSSNEQFF
TGTGCCAGCAGTCATGGTGACTCCTCCAATGAGCAGTTCTTC
>.|TRBD1|TRBJ2-7|TRBV6-2/TRBV6-3
CASSYSQGAGNEQYF
TGTGCCAGCAGTTACTCGCAGGGGGCAGGGAACGAGCAGTACTTC
>.|TRBD2|TRBJ2-1|TRBV9
CASSDPGLADEQFF
TGTGCCAGCAGCGATCCAGGACTAGCGGATGAGCAGTTCTTC
>.|TRBD1|TRBJ1-1|TRBV7-9
CASSPLQGAYTEAFF
TGTGCCAGCAGCCCCTTACAGGGGGCCTACACTGAAGCTTTCTTT
>.|TRBD2|TRBJ2-2|TRBV28
CASSSRAGPGELFF
TGTGCCAGCAGCTCCCGAGCGGGACCCGGGGAGCTGTTTTTT
>.|TRBD1|TRBJ1-1|TRBV18
CASSPSETGGTEAFF
TGTGCCAGCTCACCCTCCGAGACAGGGGGGACTGAAGCTTTCTTT
>.|.|TRBJ1-4|TRBV11-2
CASSSQGGAEKLFF
TGTGCCAGCAGCTCACAGGGTGGAGCTGAAAAACTGTTTTTT
>.|.|TRBJ2-6|TRBV10-3
CAISGLDGSGANVLTF
TGTGCCATCAGTGGGCTAGACGGCTCTGGGGCCAACGTCCTGACTTTC
>.|TRBD1|TRBJ1-5|TRBV28
CASSTPLQGAGQPQHF
TGTGCCAGCAGTACACCCCTACAGGGGGCAGGGCAGCCCCAGCATTTT
>.|TRBD2|TRBJ2-7|TRBV6-5
CASSYGREGYYEQYF
TGTGCCAGCAGTTATGGGCGGGAGGGTTATTACGAGCAGTACTTC
>once|.|TRBJ2-7|TRBV10-3
CATYSTPGGVYEQYF
TGTGCCACCTACTCGACTCCGGGGGGCGTGTACGAGCAGTACTTC
>.|.|TRBJ2-5|TRBV7-9
CASSLVDREGRETQYF
TGTGCCAGCAGCTTAGTGGACAGGGAGGGTAGGGAGACCCAGTACTTC
>.|.|TRBJ2-5|TRBV7-3
CASSLYPQETQYF
TGTGCCAGCAGCTTATATCCCCAAGAGACCCAGTACTTC